The T cell receptor beta chain under discussion was sequenced for a study of post-analysis software for immune sequencing data. On the study more broadly: The disease courses covered relapsing-remitting, secondary progressive and progressive-relapsing multiple sclerosis. Study results and caveats: Elevated frequency relative to controls characterized about 5 TRBV segments in patients, TRBV5-6, TRBV5-1 and TRBV20-1 among them. Significantly lower normalized Chao1 diversity was seen in multiple sclerosis patients than in controls.

The germline gives CDR1 ENHRY, CDR2 SYGVKD. J was trimmed by 1 base and V by 5 bases; bases with no gene match: 24. CDR3 length: 24 amino acids. A word on this clonotype: Its antigen is unknown.

cDNA libraries for TCR beta contained unique molecular identifiers. T cells numbering 1 to 10 million yielded some 500,000 cDNA molecules. MiXCR was run by TCRdb on the PCR reads, yielding one entry per CDR3 protein. The sample shows roughly 430,000 distinct CDR3 sequences, roughly 40% of them seen only once. The clonotype comes from a girl aged 2-10 years with multiple sclerosis. Specimen: blood. This chain uses TRBV10-3 with TRBJ2-1; 15 bases agree with TRBD2. This chain's CDR3 is CAISPVPGTSGGSPGEPSYNEQFF. In DNA, the CDR3 is TGTGCCATCAGTCCCGTCCCCGGGACTAGCGGGGGGTCCCCTGGTGAACCTTCCTACAATGAGCAGTTCTTC.